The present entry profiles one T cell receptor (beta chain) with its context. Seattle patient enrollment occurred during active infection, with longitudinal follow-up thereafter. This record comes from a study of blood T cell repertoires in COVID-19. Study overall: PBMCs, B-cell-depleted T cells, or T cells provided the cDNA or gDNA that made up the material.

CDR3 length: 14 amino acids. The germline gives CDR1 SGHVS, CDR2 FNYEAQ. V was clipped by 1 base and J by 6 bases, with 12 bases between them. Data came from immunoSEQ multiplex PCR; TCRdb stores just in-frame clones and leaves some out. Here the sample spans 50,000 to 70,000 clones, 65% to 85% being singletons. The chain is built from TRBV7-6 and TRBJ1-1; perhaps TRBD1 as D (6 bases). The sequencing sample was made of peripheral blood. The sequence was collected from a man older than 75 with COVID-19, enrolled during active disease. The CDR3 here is CASSLGTEVSEAFF. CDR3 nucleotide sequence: TGTGCCAGCAGCTTAGGGACAGAAGTATCTGAAGCTTTCTTT. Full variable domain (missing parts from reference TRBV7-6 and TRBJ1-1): GAGVSQSPRYKVTKRGQDVALRCDPISGHVSLYWYRQALGQGPEFLTYFNYEAQQDKSGLPNDRFSAERPEGSISTLTIQRTEQRDSAMYRCASSLGTEVSEAFFGQGTRLTVV.